The clone carrying this T cell receptor (beta chain) showed up just a few times. Antigen: not known. CDR1 is DFQATT and CDR2 is SNEGSKA in the germline V gene (reference sequence). This CDR3 is built from 16 residues. J was trimmed by 2 bases and V by 0 bases; bases with no gene match: 4. This sample stems from a study of response to subunit inactivated influenza vaccine. Overall study results and limits: Authors suggested seasonal influenza vaccinations each recruit few new T cells.

MiXCR, applied by TCRdb to the RT-PCR reads, yields one record per CDR3 protein. The profile shows about 830,000 distinct CDR3 sequences, 15% to 20% of them singletons. Sequenced material: PBMCs from blood, taken 5 to 6 days after vaccination. The chain joins TRBV20-1 to TRBJ2-4; 10 bases map to TRBD1. The TCR sequence derives from a man between 50 and 59 years old who received an inactivated influenza vaccine. This CDR3 reads CSARDRDRGTKNIQYF. CDR3 in DNA: TGCAGTGCTAGAGATCGGGACAGGGGAACCAAAAACATTCAGTACTTC.